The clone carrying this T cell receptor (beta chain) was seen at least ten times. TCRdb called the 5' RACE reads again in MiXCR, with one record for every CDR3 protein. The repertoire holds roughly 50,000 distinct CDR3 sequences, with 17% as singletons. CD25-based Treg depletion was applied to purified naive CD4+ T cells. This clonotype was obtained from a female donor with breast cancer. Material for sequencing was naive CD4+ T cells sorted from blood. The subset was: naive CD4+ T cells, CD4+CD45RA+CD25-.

The CDR3 region has the DNA TGTGCCAGCAGTCCAATGCGGGGGTCCTCTGGGGCCAACGTCCTGACTTTC. It codes for CASSPMRGSSGANVLTF. This rearrangement joins TRBV6-5 to TRBJ2-6, with TRBD2 matching over 7 bases. The CDR3 sequence is 17 residues long. The J segment lost 0 bases and the V segment lost 5 bases, leaving 7 bases of the junction unmatched. Germline values: CDR1 MNHEY, CDR2 SVGAGI.